The 18 T cell receptor beta chains listed next were all sequenced from one sample in a study of OX40 agonist ivuxolimab in advanced cancers. The protocol was immunoSEQ multiplex PCR, while the TCRdb copy is restricted to in-frame clones and leaves out a portion. The profile covers some 20,000 clones, with 65% to 85% appearing a single time and over 20% taken by the ten largest. Sequenced material: CD4+ or CD8+ T cells sorted from blood, taken in a trial of the OX40 agonist ivuxolimab. Receptors were obtained from an adult with an advanced solid tumor such as melanoma, head and neck, liver or kidney cancer.

V gene TRBV7-9 combines with J gene TRBJ2-1; no firm D call. In germline, CDR1 is SEHNR, CDR2 FQNEAQ (reference sequence). Trimming took 5 bases from V and 10 from J, leaving 12 bases between them. The CDR3 runs to 12 residues. The CDR3 DNA sequence: TGTGCCAGCAGCCTCTTAGCAAGGGAGCAGTTCTTC. Its protein product is CASSLLAREQFF.

J is TRBJ2-1 and V is TRBV2; tentatively, D is TRBD1 or TRBD2 (5 bases each). CDR1 is SNHLY, CDR2 FYNNEI, per germline. The V and J ends lost 9 bases and 3 bases respectively, with 15 bases between them. The CDR3 is 14 residues long. In nucleotides, the CDR3 is TGTGCCAGTAAGAGGGGTGGGGGCTACAATGAGCAGTTCTTC. Its translation: CASKRGGGYNEQFF. The whole variable domain, filled in from reference TRBV2 and TRBJ2-1, reads EPEVTQTPSHQVTQMGQEVILRCVPISNHLYFYWYRQILGQKVEFLVSFYNNEISEKSEIFDDQFSVERPDGSNFTLKIRSTKLEDSAMYFCASKRGGGYNEQFFGPGTRLTVL.

This clone was detected many times. The V and J genes are TRBV7-2 and TRBJ2-1; D might be TRBD1 (6 bases). The germline V and J ends were trimmed by 3 bases and 0 bases, with 12 bases remaining between them. Germline values: CDR1 SGHTA, CDR2 FQGNSA. The CDR3 is 16 residues long. The CDR3 DNA sequence: TGTGCCAGCAGCTTCCCGAGGGGGAGCTCCTACAATGAGCAGTTCTTC. Translating gives CASSFPRGSSYNEQFF.

To note about this clone: At one end the junction does not follow the germline gene, possibly because of a read error. Other DNA variants within this sample encode the same CDR3. The V gene is TRBV7-9, the J gene TRBJ2-7; TRBD2 is a possible D gene (5 bases). The CDR3 length is 15 residues. CDR1 and CDR2 (germline): SEHNR, FQNEAQ (reference sequence). CDR3 sequence: CASSKRVEDSYEQYF. The CDR3 DNA reads TGCGCCAGCAGCAAAAGAGTGGAGGACTCCTACGAGCAGTACTTC. The variable domain in full, completed from reference TRBV7-9 and TRBJ2-7, reads DTGVSQNPRHKITKRGQNVTFRCDPISEHNRLYWYRQTLGQGPEFLTYFQNEAQLEKSRLLSDRFSAERPKGSFSTLEIQRTEQGDSAMYLCASSKRVEDSYEQYFGPGTRLTVT.

A few counts support this clone. This chain connects TRBV2 to TRBJ2-7, with TRBD1 matching 12 bases. CDR1 and CDR2 (germline): SNHLY, FYNNEI. Trimming took 6 bases from V and 7 from J; bases not matched to a gene: 7. CDR3 length: 14 residues. DNA of the CDR3: TGTGCCAGCAGCCACCGGGACAGGGGGCTTGAGCAGTACTTC. It yields the protein CASSHRDRGLEQYF.

The chain is built from TRBV5-4 and TRBJ2-7; D is undetermined. CDR1 is SGHNT and CDR2 is YYREEE in the germline V gene (reference sequence). The CDR3 has 13 amino acids. Trimming removed 7 bases from V and 0 bases from J, with 11 bases in between. The CDR3 nucleotides are TGTGCCAGCGGCTCGGGCAACTCCTACGAGCAGTACTTC. Amino acids: CASGSGNSYEQYF.

The V gene is TRBV6-6, the J gene TRBJ1-2; perhaps TRBD1 as D (6 bases). The V end lost 5 bases, the J end lost 12 bases, and 13 bases lay between the germline ends. Germline CDR1 and CDR2: MNHNY and SVGAGI (reference sequence). CDR3 size: 11 residues. CDR3 sequence (DNA): TGTGCCAGCAGTCTCTCCGGGACACACACCTTC. It codes for CASSLSGTHTF.

The V call is TRBV15, the J call TRBJ2-1, with 9 bases fitting TRBD2. The V segment lost 0 bases and the J segment 8 bases; nucleotides outside the gene matches: 8. This CDR3 region has 16 residues. Germline assignment: CDR1 LNHNV and CDR2 YYDKDF (reference sequence). The CDR3 sequence is CATSREGGGAFYEQFF. The CDR3 DNA sequence: TGTGCCACCAGCAGAGAAGGCGGGGGGGCCTTCTATGAGCAGTTCTTC.

J is TRBJ1-1 and V is TRBV4-3; no firm D call. The CDR3 runs 13 residues. V lost 4 bases and J 1 base, leaving 7 bases between the germline ends. Germline CDR1 reads LGHNA; CDR2 reads YSLEER. CDR3 sequence reads: CASSLGRNTEAFF. The CDR3 DNA follows: TGCGCCAGCAGCCTAGGGAGGAACACTGAAGCTTTCTTT.

This clone came up a few times. This rearrangement joins TRBV19 to TRBJ2-1; TRBD2 matches 7 bases. The ends lost 2 bases at V and 7 bases at J; junction bases unmatched: 5. Germline V gives CDR1 LNHDA, CDR2 SQIVND (reference sequence). The CDR3 totals 14 residues. CDR3 loop: CASSISGGRNEQFF. The CDR3 DNA reads TGTGCCAGTAGTATATCGGGGGGTAGGAATGAGCAGTTCTTC.

The count of this clone is one. J is TRBJ1-5 and V is TRBV5-6; D is unclear. Trimming removed 2 bases at V and 6 bases at J, with 6 bases between. The CDR3 sequence is 12 residues long. Germline V gives CDR1 SGHDT, CDR2 YYEEEE. CDR3 sequence (DNA): TGTGCCAGCAGCTTAGCGCCTCAGCCCCAGCATTTT. Translated, it gives CASSLAPQPQHF.

This chain uses TRBV14 with TRBJ1-1; D perhaps matches TRBD1 (6 bases). V gave up 1 base and J gave up 1 base, with 13 bases separating them. Germline V gene lookup returns CDR1 SGHDN and CDR2 FVKESK. The CDR3 is 16 residues long. CDR3 loop: CASSQVPGTWNTEAFF. DNA for the CDR3: TGTGCCAGCAGCCAAGTTCCGGGGACATGGAACACTGAAGCTTTCTTT.

The chain employs TRBV5-1 and TRBJ2-7; D gene ambiguous. This CDR3 spans 17 amino acids. The V gene's germline CDR1 is SGHRS and CDR2 YFSETQ. Trimming took off 2 bases at V and 0 bases at J, with 18 bases between the two ends. CDR3 DNA sequence: TGCGCCAGCAGCTTAAACATACAGTATTCATCCTCCTACGAGCAGTACTTC. Translating gives CASSLNIQYSSSYEQYF. Supplemented by reference TRBV5-1 and TRBJ2-7, the full variable domain reads KAGVTQTPRYLIKTRGQQVTLSCSPISGHRSVSWYQQTPGQGLQFLFEYFSETQRNKGNFPGRFSGRQFSNSRSEMNVSTLELGDSALYLCASSLNIQYSSSYEQYFGPGTRLTVT.

The V and J genes are TRBV7-6 and TRBJ2-7; the D gene is possibly TRBD2 (5 bases). CDR3 length equals 13 residues. V was pared by 5 bases and J by 2 bases, with 10 bases between. Germline V CDR1 and CDR2: SGHVS, FNYEAQ. The CDR3 protein is CASSPTGTYEQYF. The CDR3 nucleotides read TGTGCCAGCAGCCCGACGGGGACCTACGAGCAGTACTTC.

The chain couples TRBV7-3 to TRBJ1-5; D is undetermined. The CDR3 covers 14 residues. V gave up 4 bases and J gave up 6 bases, with 13 bases separating them. Germline V gene data show CDR1 as SGHTA and CDR2 as FQGTGA. The CDR3 coding sequence is TGTGCCAGCAGCTGGGGAGGGTCCGGTCAGCCCCAGCATTTT. Its protein is CASSWGGSGQPQHF.

By sample share, this clone is medium-sized. The CDR3 DNA is TGTGCCAGCAGCTTTCCATTAACAGGGATTAACTATGGCTACACCTTC. Translating gives CASSFPLTGINYGYTF. The V and J genes are TRBV12-1 and TRBJ1-2; the D call in the table, TRBD1, was not verified against the DNA. TRBV12-1 is labeled a pseudogene. CDR3 length: 16 amino acids.

The genes are TRBV4-3 and TRBJ2-7, with D uncertain. This CDR3 has 13 residues. Between the trimmed V and J ends, which lost 1 base and 3 bases, there was a span of 7 bases. The germline gives CDR1 LGHNA, CDR2 YSLEER. CDR3 nucleotides: TGCGCCAGCAGCCAAGCAACCTACTACGAGCAGTACTTC. The encoded protein is CASSQATYYEQYF.

The rearrangement links TRBV18 to TRBJ1-1; D possibly corresponds to TRBD1 (6 bases). Germline assignment: CDR1 KGHSH and CDR2 LQKENI. V was shortened by 3 bases and J by 4 bases, with 12 bases between the two germline ends. The CDR3 length is 14 residues. The chain's CDR3 is CASSPEGGGTEAFF. DNA for the CDR3: TGTGCCAGCTCACCGGAGGGAGGGGGCACTGAAGCTTTCTTT.